This TCR beta chain came from a study of OX40 agonist ivuxolimab in advanced cancers. Study background: From roughly 20 to 90 years was the age range, with a mean of around 60 years, and over 70% were male. Study-level points and caveats: Clonal expansion by week 6 occurred in CD4+ and CD8+ blood T cells (at 0.1 to 3.0 mg/kg).

The CDR3 runs to 13 residues. Trimming pared 6 bases from V and 1 base from J, leaving 8 bases between. Germline values: CDR1 MNHEY, CDR2 SMNVEV (reference sequence). Method: immunoSEQ multiplex PCR; TCRdb's copy keeps in-frame clones and lacks some. The profile shows about 36,000 clones, approximately 80% of them singletons. With regard to this clone: Its antigen remains unknown.

Autoimmune disease history or systemic immunosuppression excluded patients. The sequence was obtained from an adult with an advanced solid tumor such as melanoma, head and neck, liver or kidney cancer. The chain combines TRBV27 with TRBJ2-3; TRBD2 is a possible D gene (5 bases). The starting material was CD4+ or CD8+ T cells sorted from blood, obtained in a trial of the OX40 agonist ivuxolimab. CDR3 loop: CASRKGGTDTQYF. The CDR3, as DNA: TGTGCCAGCAGAAAGGGAGGCACAGATACGCAGTATTTT.